This T cell receptor beta chain was documented in a study of blood T cell repertoires in COVID-19 (dated by TCRdb to the early 2020s). Describing the broader study: Samples covering the acute and convalescent phases of COVID-19 were provided by collaborators in the United States, Italy and Spain. The material from the prospective study consisted of cDNA or gDNA derived from T cells, B-cell-depleted T cells, or PBMCs. Subjects who had been exposed to COVID-19, were actively infected with it, or had recovered from it provided the deeply sampled blood TCRbeta repertoires that made up the dataset. The repertoires were released in a freely available public database intended as a resource for research on the immune response to SARS-CoV-2. Samples came from the ongoing ImmuneRACE study (first 160 participants) plus 1,254 subjects from 6 global collaborators. The sample metadata nearly always contained a de-identified subject ID, COVID-19 status, age in years and sex. HLA class I and class II types, where available, came from metadata supplied by the sample provider rather than from assay-based typing. Study-wide findings and limitations: The quantity of clinical and demographic metadata differed by source and by participant and was supplied without curation.

The CDR3 spans 16 residues, from the cysteine through the phenylalanine. Only the CDR3 DNA stays, 48 bases, in frame from base 1. Based on the germline V gene, the CDR1 and CDR2 sequences are KGHSH and LQKENI. V is pruned by 0 bases and J by 5 bases, leaving 5 bases of the junction without a gene match. Each collaborating institution followed its own protocols to collect whole blood in K2EDTA tubes. For TCRbeta analysis, collaborators shipped samples as frozen whole blood, isolated PBMCs, or DNA extracted from either of those sample types. To note about this clone: This clone's antigen is unknown. There are no base qualities to consult, and no much larger clone falls within one base.

TCRbeta CDR3 regions were amplified from genomic DNA by means of the immunoSEQ Assay, a bias-controlled multiplex PCR. On the authors' methods: Within the assay, amplification of reference gene primers was used to estimate how many nucleated cells each sample contained. Sequence reads were collapsed and filtered to measure the absolute abundance of every unique TCRbeta CDR3 rearrangement. For each sample, productive Simpson clonality was calculated as the square root of Simpson's diversity index over productive rearrangements. The immuneACCESS repertoire file appears here via TCRdb, limited to in-frame rearrangements. These files lack a portion of the clones; in checked studies, under half of the deficit traces to unresolved V genes, and the cause of the others is not known. V, J and clone size are taken as reported in that table, and D and trimming were inferred from the DNA itself. Across this sample there are around 57,000 clones, with roughly 82% seen only once. The ten largest make up roughly 22% of the sample.

Material: peripheral blood. The sequence links TRBV18 to TRBJ2-1; TRBD1 fits 9 bases in the junction. The source is an older woman with acute or convalescent COVID-19. The CDR3 region reads CASSPPTGGGNNEQFF. In nucleotides, the sequence is TGTGCCAGCTCACCACCTACAGGGGGCGGGAACAATGAGCAGTTCTTC.